The rows below give T cell receptor beta chains drawn from one sample of a study of blood T cell repertoires in COVID-19. The repertoire was sequenced with immunoSEQ multiplex PCR; TCRdb's copy has only in-frame clones and lacks some. Of about 240,000 clones detected, 75% to 90% appear once; the ten largest clones hold more than 3.5%. Sequences were obtained from PBMCs or T cells enriched from blood (not recorded which). These receptors were collected from a woman aged 30 to 39 who had recovered from COVID-19. Each CDR3 is given with its conserved first and last residue. Some rows have no size entry. The others give once, few or many, or a class for an expanded clone.

>TRBV18|-
CASSLHRTGMNTEAFF
>TRBV9|-
CASSVVSSGSTDTQYF
>TRBV4-3|once
CASSQTGLNYGYTF
>TRBV19|-
CASSTRTDISYNEQFF
>TRBV7-8|once
CASSTRRGRARNEQFF
>TRBV2|-
CASSRLSNTEAFF
>TRBV29-1|-
CSGYSNYNEQFF
>TRBV9|-
CASSVSGTNTGELFF
>TRBV3-1/TRBV3-2|-
CASSQDRNSGNTIYF
>TRBV5-6|-
CASRSHGGFYGYTF
>TRBV13|-
CASSHGTGNEQFF
>TRBV28|few
CASSLSGWETQYF
>TRBV5-1|-
CASSPTGRVIYEQYF
>TRBV28|-
CASSRERTTYEQYF
>TRBV5-5|-
CASSVGGQSGYTF
>TRBV19|once
CASEQGIGYGYTF
>TRBV4-1|-
CASSQELQAETQYF
>TRBV28|-
CASRQERATNEKLFF
>TRBV5-1|-
CASSRTFTGTSETNEQFF
>TRBV7-3|-
CASSLQGAESSPLHF
>TRBV27|-
CASSSSWDRVDNSPLHF
>TRBV6-5|-
CASRSTGGNGGYTF
>TRBV4-1|-
CASSPPPGLAGVGETQYF
>TRBV4-2|-
CASSQDMTGGEKLFF
>TRBV28|-
CASSLTGSRWHF
>TRBV20-1|-
CSASANHRGHNSPLHF
>TRBV11-1|-
CASSSRDSSYEQYF
>TRBV20-1|-
CSASRDRVSNQPQHF
>TRBV16|-
CASSQSVAGNTEAFF
>TRBV28|few
CATEEFTNYGYTF
>TRBV28|few
CASRTGGSYEQYF
>TRBV20-1|once
CSATGPGQPSF
>TRBV30|-
CAWNQETQYF
>TRBV28|once
CASSTPGGSNYGYTF
>TRBV28|-
CASSPDRGNNEQFF
>TRBV28|-
CASTTDRGSGELFF
>TRBV27|-
CASSFSISGNTIYF
>TRBV29-1|-
CSGRTGENQPQHF
>TRBV29-1|-
CSVGTRDLYEQYF
>TRBV4-1|-
CASSQGGLAGIQETQYF
>TRBV7-2|-
CASSLGQAHNEQFF
>TRBV7-8|once
CASSLSAGNTYEQYF
>TRBV7-2|-
CASSLWQNYGYTF
>TRBV30|-
CAWRQDHYGYTF
>TRBV7-7|-
CASSLGLAESDTQYF
>TRBV18|-
CASSPRPGQGGAEAFF
>TRBV20-1|-
CSASDKTRNEKLFF
>TRBV2|-
CASSEGLNQPQHF
>TRBV6-6|few
CASSPSSLGSYNSPLHF
>TRBV29-1|-
CSVLEQGDFYGYTF
>TRBV11-2|-
CASSHPRGRLDVGNTIYF
>TRBV28|-
CASRANREKLFF
>TRBV7-3|-
CASSLGTSTDTQYF
>TRBV24-1|-
CATSDLGTSTGELFF
>TRBV20-1|once
CSASTGNTEAFF
>TRBV27|-
CASSQQGYNQPQHF
>TRBV5-6|-
CASSSGPYEQYF